The 20 T cell receptor beta chains below come from one sample, sequenced in a study of CD8+ T cells in alopecia areata. It was cDNA, reverse transcribed from extracted RNA, that served as the sequencing template. Here immunoSEQ multiplex PCR was the method, and the copy in TCRdb shows in-frame clones only, minus some. The table records about 200,000 clones, around 62% of them present only once. This specimen was CD4+ T cells sorted from blood, taken at week 0. These receptor sequences come from a human donor with alopecia areata.

In this sample, this clone turned up a few times. The V gene is TRBV7-6, the J gene TRBJ2-7; the D is unclear. CDR1 SGHVS and CDR2 FNYEAQ come from the germline V gene. Trimming stripped 1 base from V and 0 bases from J, with 10 bases between. The CDR3 covers 15 residues. The CDR3 protein is CASSLESGSSYEQYF. DNA of the CDR3: TGTGCCAGCAGCTTAGAGTCGGGTTCCTCCTACGAGCAGTACTTC.

The chain is built from TRBV6-6 and TRBJ1-2; no firm D call. CDR1 and CDR2 (germline): MNHNY, SVGAGI (reference sequence). Trimming took 2 bases from V and 4 from J, leaving 8 bases between them. The CDR3 runs to 13 residues. The chain's CDR3 is CASSYGNPYGYTF. DNA for the CDR3: TGTGCCAGCAGTTACGGAAACCCCTATGGCTACACCTTC.

The CDR3 loop reads CASSLRPGTSGRPQETQYF. CDR3 bases: TGCGCCAGCAGCCTACGTCCCGGGACTAGCGGGAGGCCCCAAGAGACCCAGTACTTC. The rearrangement links TRBV4-1 to TRBJ2-5; 15 bases are shared with TRBD2. The CDR3 is made up of 19 amino acids. Germline loops: CDR1 MGHRA, CDR2 YSYEKL. V trimming: 4 bases; J trimming: 1 base; junction bases outside the gene matches: 10.

Worth noting for this clone: It may be a read error: a sequence one base away is much more abundant. This sequence joins TRBV6-5 and TRBJ1-6; TRBD1 is a possible D gene (6 bases). The CDR3 consists of 13 residues. CDR1 and CDR2 (germline): MNHEY, SVGAGI. V shed 6 bases and J shed 4 bases, with 7 bases lying between them. Here the CDR3 reads CASRDSYNSPLHF. The DNA of the CDR3 is TGTGCCAGCAGGGACAGTTATAATTCACCCCTCCACTTT.

This clone was counted a single time. The CDR3 region is CASSLASQETQYF. The CDR3 DNA follows: TGCGCCAGCAGCCTCGCAAGCCAAGAGACCCAGTACTTC. V usage is TRBV4-1 and J usage is TRBJ2-5; no reliable D call. The CDR3 sequence is 13 residues long. Germline lookup yields CDR1 MGHRA and CDR2 YSYEKL. Trimming stripped 4 bases from V and 1 base from J, with 7 bases between.

CDR3 loop: CASSPYRARRDGQYF. CDR3 coding DNA: TGTGCCAGCAGTCCTTACAGGGCCCGGCGGGATGGCCAGTACTTC. This chain joins TRBV7-6 and TRBJ2-5; the D call may be TRBD1 or TRBD2 (6 bases each). This CDR3 comprises 15 residues. V was pared by 6 bases and J by 10 bases, with 24 bases between. Germline CDR1 SGHVS, CDR2 FNYEAQ. Based on the CDR3 plus reference TRBV7-6 and TRBJ2-5, the full variable domain is GAGVSQSPRYKVTKRGQDVALRCDPISGHVSLYWYRQALGQGPEFLTYFNYEAQQDKSGLPNDRFSAERPEGSISTLTIQRTEQRDSAMYRCASSPYRARRDGQYFGPGTRLLVL.

This clone occurred a few times. The chain uses TRBV27 and TRBJ2-1; D tentatively reads TRBD1 or TRBD2 (5 bases each). The CDR3 is 15 amino acids. In germline, CDR1 is MNHEY, CDR2 SMNVEV (reference sequence). V shed 5 bases and J shed 7 bases, with 18 bases lying between them. Here the CDR3 reads CASSPIRDRKNEQFF. The CDR3 DNA sequence: TGTGCCAGCAGTCCTATTCGGGACCGAAAAAATGAGCAGTTCTTC.

The chain combines TRBV6-5 with TRBJ2-1; 7 bases are a match to TRBD2. This CDR3 is built from 14 residues. The ends lost 0 bases at V and 10 bases at J; junction bases unmatched: 6. Germline V gene sequence: CDR1 MNHEY, CDR2 SVGAGI. The CDR3 region is CASSYSITSAEQFF. In nucleotides, the CDR3 is TGTGCCAGCAGTTACTCGATAACTAGCGCAGAGCAGTTCTTC.

This rearrangement joins TRBV30 to TRBJ1-4; TRBD1 is a possible D gene (5 bases). The CDR3 has 15 residues. V was cut by 2 bases and J by 6 bases, with 16 bases left in between. Germline assignment: CDR1 GTSNPN and CDR2 SVGIG (reference sequence). The CDR3 bases are TGTGCCTGGAGTCCTCGGGGGGGAGGGGATGAAAAACTGTTTTTT. Its translation is CAWSPRGGGDEKLFF. Full variable domain (outside the CDR3, taken from reference TRBV30 and TRBJ1-4): SQTIHQWPATLVQPVGSPLSLECTVEGTSNPNLYWYRQAAGRGLQLLFYSVGIGQISSEVPQNLSASRPQDRQFILSSKKLLLSDSGFYLCAWSPRGGGDEKLFFGSGTQLSVL.

The chain is built from TRBV19 and TRBJ2-3; D unresolved. Germline loops: CDR1 LNHDA, CDR2 SQIVND (reference sequence). V shed 7 bases and J shed 1 base, with 15 bases lying between them. The CDR3 contains 15 residues. The DNA of the CDR3 is TGTGCCAGTACCCAGGACGGGCGTGGCACAGATACGCAGTATTTT. Protein: CASTQDGRGTDTQYF.

This chain joins TRBV9 and TRBJ2-5; D is uncertain. With 0 bases removed from V and 4 bases from J, the gap between germline ends came to 7 bases. This CDR3 region has 13 residues. Germline loops: CDR1 SGDLS, CDR2 YYNGEE. CDR3 sequence reads: CASSVDRVETQYF. The CDR3 nucleotides read TGTGCCAGCAGCGTAGATAGGGTAGAGACCCAGTACTTC.

This clone was counted between two and nine times. V gene TRBV29-1 combines with J gene TRBJ1-5, with D perhaps matching TRBD1 (5 bases). V was pared by 6 bases and J by 3 bases, with 12 bases between. This CDR3 spans 13 amino acids. CDR1 and CDR2 (germline): SQVTM, ANQGSEA. Here the CDR3 reads CSVQQASNQPQHF. DNA for the CDR3: TGCAGCGTCCAACAGGCCTCCAATCAGCCCCAGCATTTT. Looking up the rest from reference TRBV29-1 and TRBJ1-5 gives the full variable domain: SAVISQKPSRDICQRGTSLTIQCQVDSQVTMMFWYRQQPGQSLTLIATANQGSEATYESGFVIDKFPISRPNLTFSTLTVSNMSPEDSSIYLCSVQQASNQPQHFGDGTRLSIL.

The J gene is TRBJ2-2, the V gene TRBV7-7, with D unresolved. The CDR3 has 13 residues. The V gene's germline CDR1 is SSHAT and CDR2 FNYEAQ (reference sequence). V lost 3 bases and J lost 3, with 5 bases in between. In DNA form, the CDR3 reads TGTGCCAGCAGCTTTAGGGACACCGGGGAGCTGTTTTTT. Its protein product is CASSFRDTGELFF.

The table lists this clone with a few counts. The V call is TRBV10-3, the J call TRBJ2-5; the D is unclear. Germline V gene data show CDR1 as ENHRY and CDR2 as SYGVKD. The V end lost 3 bases, the J end lost 4 bases, and 3 bases lay between the germline ends. The CDR3 runs 11 residues. The CDR3 reads CAISDAETQYF. CDR3 in DNA: TGTGCCATCAGTGACGCAGAGACCCAGTACTTC.

This rearrangement joins TRBV7-2 to TRBJ1-5; 7 bases agree with TRBD1. There are 17 residues in the CDR3. V was pared by 5 bases and J by 4 bases, with 14 bases of the junction left unmatched. CDR1 and CDR2 (germline): SGHTA, FQGNSA. The DNA for the CDR3 is TGTGCCAGCAGCGGGCTTAGGGGGCAAGCGGGTAATCAGCCCCAGCATTTT. Translation: CASSGLRGQAGNQPQHF. The variable domain in full, with the rest retrieved from reference TRBV7-2 and TRBJ1-5, is GAGVSQSPSNKVTEKGKDVELRCDPISGHTALYWYRQSLGQGLEFLIYFQGNSAPDKSGLPSDRFSAERTGGSVSTLTIQRTQQEDSAVYLCASSGLRGQAGNQPQHFGDGTRLSIL.

This clone turned up a few times. The rearrangement joins TRBV28 to TRBJ1-3; TRBD1 matches at 9 bases. Per the germline V gene, CDR1 is MDHEN and CDR2 is SYDVKM. J was trimmed by 4 bases and V by 2 bases; bases with no gene match: 3. This CDR3 contains 15 residues. The CDR3: CASSLRDRAGNTIYF. CDR3 bases: TGTGCCAGCAGTTTACGGGACAGGGCGGGAAACACCATATATTTT.

This clone occurred a few times. The V call is TRBV29-1, the J call TRBJ2-1; D gene ambiguous. The CDR3 has 12 residues. Trimming took 0 bases from V and 6 from J, leaving 6 bases between them. The germline gives CDR1 SQVTM, CDR2 ANQGSEA. The CDR3 loop is CSVEEATNEQFF. The CDR3 nucleotides are TGCAGCGTTGAAGAAGCAACCAATGAGCAGTTCTTC.

For the CDR3, the DNA is TGCAGTGCTAGGGGGAGCTACGAGCAGTACTTC. It yields the protein CSARGSYEQYF. The gene calls are TRBV20-1 and TRBJ2-7, with D perhaps matching TRBD2 (5 bases). The CDR3 consists of 11 residues. V was shortened by 3 bases and J by 3 bases, with 6 bases between the two germline ends. Looked up from germline, CDR1 is DFQATT and CDR2 is SNEGSKA (reference sequence).

The table lists this clone with a count of one. This chain uses TRBV18 with TRBJ2-5; 11 bases are a match to TRBD2. This CDR3 has 16 residues. The germline V gene encodes CDR1 KGHSH and CDR2 LQKENI. Trimming cost V 3 bases and J 5 bases; bases outside gene matches: 8. The CDR3 DNA reads TGTGCCAGCTCACCTAGGGAACTAGCGGGAGTGGAGACCCAGTACTTC. Protein: CASSPRELAGVETQYF.

The V gene is TRBV30, the J gene TRBJ2-1; D unclear. Between the trimmed V and J ends, which lost 1 base and 7 bases, there was a span of 5 bases. The germline CDR1 and CDR2 sequences are GTSNPN and SVGIG (reference sequence). CDR3 length equals 11 residues. In DNA form, the CDR3 reads TGTGCCTGGAGTGAGGGAAATGAGCAGTTCTTC. It codes for CAWSEGNEQFF.